The 28 T cell receptor beta chains reported below all come from one sample, sequenced in a study of STAT5B mutations in CD4+ large granular lymphocyte leukemia. Libraries were prepared by immunoSEQ multiplex PCR; TCRdb keeps only in-frame clonotypes and omits some of them. This table has 30,000 to 40,000 clones, around 89% appearing once. Sequenced sample: CD4+ T cells from blood buffy coats. These receptors were collected from a human donor in good health.

This chain uses TRBV5-4 with TRBJ1-1; the match to TRBD1 covers 11 bases. The ends lost 4 bases at V and 9 bases at J; junction bases unmatched: 8. Germline lookup yields CDR1 SGHNT and CDR2 YYREEE (reference sequence). This CDR3 is built from 14 residues. For the CDR3, the DNA is TGTGCCAGCAGCGATGGACAGGGGGCCATCAAAGCTTTCTTT. Residues: CASSDGQGAIKAFF.

This chain uses TRBV6-6 with TRBJ2-3, with D maybe TRBD1 (5 bases). CDR3 length: 12 residues. CDR1 is MNHNY, CDR2 SVGAGI, per germline (reference sequence). With 10 bases removed from V and 1 base from J, the gap between germline ends came to 9 bases. The CDR3 loop is CATQGRTDTQYF. The CDR3 DNA follows: TGTGCCACCCAGGGTCGCACAGATACGCAGTATTTT.

This clone was detected a few times. The chain joins TRBV10-3 to TRBJ1-6; D not certain. Germline assignment: CDR1 ENHRY and CDR2 SYGVKD. V was trimmed by 11 bases and J by 14 bases, leaving 22 bases between them. CDR3 length: 13 amino acids. The CDR3 region has the DNA TGTGCCTCAGGCGGCGTTCTTAATTCGGCCCTCCACTTT. Protein: CASGGVLNSALHF.

V usage is TRBV7-9 and J usage is TRBJ2-7, with TRBD2 matching over 9 bases. Germline V gene sequence: CDR1 SEHNR, CDR2 FQNEAQ (reference sequence). V dropped 8 bases and J dropped 2; count of bases not matched to a gene: 7. CDR3 length: 14 amino acids. The CDR3 reads CASVPGLAPYEQYF. The CDR3 nucleotides are TGTGCCAGCGTCCCGGGACTAGCCCCCTACGAGCAGTACTTC.

The J gene is TRBJ1-1, the V gene TRBV25-1; 8 nucleotides line up with TRBD1. Germline lookup yields CDR1 MGHDK and CDR2 SYGVNS. The CDR3 runs 14 residues. After removal of 8 bases from V and 11 bases from J, the junction contained 16 bases not matched to a gene. For the CDR3, the DNA is TGTGCCAGCCGACCGACAGGGGCTATTCCTAGGGCTTTCTTT. This codes for CASRPTGAIPRAFF.

The V call is TRBV6-1, the J call TRBJ1-1; TRBD1 might be the D (5 bases). The ends were cut back, 10 bases at V and 4 bases at J, with 16 bases in the middle. Germline values: CDR1 MNHNS, CDR2 SASEGT. The CDR3 contains 13 residues. In nucleotides, the CDR3 is TGTGCCACCCAGCAGGGTTGGGCCACTGAAGCTTTCTTT. It encodes CATQQGWATEAFF.

The chain combines TRBV4-3 with TRBJ1-1; D gene ambiguous. The CDR3 sequence is 14 residues long. From germline, CDR1 is LGHNA and CDR2 YSLEER. Trimming pared 2 bases from V and 4 bases from J, leaving 11 bases between. The CDR3 loop is CASSQQDRGTEAFF. In DNA, the CDR3 is TGCGCCAGCAGCCAACAAGACCGGGGCACTGAAGCTTTCTTT.

The V and J genes are TRBV10-3 and TRBJ2-3, with a possible D match to TRBD2 (6 bases). The V end lost 7 bases, the J end lost 7 bases, and 18 bases lay between the germline ends. The CDR3 runs to 14 residues. CDR1 ENHRY and CDR2 SYGVKD come from the germline V gene. DNA for the CDR3: TGTGCCATCAAGTCCGGGGAGGTAGGATATACGCAGTATTTT. This translates into CAIKSGEVGYTQYF.

Notes on this clone: Other nucleotide sequences in the sample specify the same CDR3. The chain uses TRBV5-1 and TRBJ2-7, with D tentatively TRBD2 (6 bases). CDR3 length: 14 amino acids. The germline CDR1 and CDR2 sequences are SGHRS and YFSETQ. V was clipped by 0 bases and J by 1 base, with 8 bases between them. The CDR3 spells CASSLGRESYEQYF. CDR3 DNA sequence: TGCGCCAGCAGCTTGGGTCGGGAGTCCTACGAGCAGTACTTC.

This clone was counted once. This chain joins TRBV7-2 and TRBJ1-2; possibly TRBD1 for D (6 bases). This CDR3 contains 15 residues. V lost 1 base and J 4 bases, leaving 13 bases between the germline ends. CDR1 is SGHTA and CDR2 is FQGNSA in the germline V gene. The CDR3 DNA sequence: TGTGCCAGCAGCTTAGAGGGGGGGGTTTCCTATGGCTACACCTTC. It yields the protein CASSLEGGVSYGYTF.

The genes are TRBV4-3 and TRBJ1-1, with 8 positions matching TRBD1. This CDR3 has 14 amino acids. Germline lookup yields CDR1 LGHNA and CDR2 YSLEER. The V segment lost 4 bases and the J segment 8 bases; nucleotides outside the gene matches: 9. CDR3: CASSLPGQVQEAFF. In nucleotides, the CDR3 is TGCGCCAGCAGCCTACCGGGACAGGTACAGGAAGCTTTCTTT.

The chain couples TRBV5-1 to TRBJ2-1; TRBD2 matches 8 bases. Germline V CDR1 and CDR2: SGHRS, YFSETQ. The CDR3 runs to 18 residues. The V gene end was trimmed by 0 bases and the J gene end by 3 bases; junction bases not matched to a gene: 11. Here the CDR3 DNA reads TGCGCCAGCAGCTTGGTGGTGGCCGCGGGGGGTATCTACAATGAGCAGTTCTTC. Translation: CASSLVVAAGGIYNEQFF.

In nucleotides, the CDR3 is TGTGCCAGCAGTGGAGAGAAAAGGAACACTGAAGCTTTCTTT. Residues: CASSGEKRNTEAFF. This chain uses TRBV2 with TRBJ1-1; unclear D gene. There are 14 residues in the CDR3. Germline V lookup: CDR1 SNHLY, CDR2 FYNNEI. Trimming took 4 bases from V and 1 from J, leaving 10 bases between them.

The chain joins TRBV6-1 to TRBJ1-2, with 8 bases matching TRBD1. The V gene's germline CDR1 is MNHNS and CDR2 SASEGT. The CDR3 runs 13 residues. Trimming took 5 bases from V and 3 from J; bases not matched to a gene: 2. In DNA form, the CDR3 reads TGTGCCAGCAGTCAGGGGGCTGACTATGGCTACACCTTC. It encodes CASSQGADYGYTF.

The chain employs TRBV11-2 and TRBJ2-5; no definite D call. The CDR3 covers 11 residues. The germline gives CDR1 SGHAT, CDR2 FQNNGV. Trimming left V 5 bases short and J 2 bases short, with 3 bases between. The CDR3 here is CASSQQETQYF. CDR3 nucleotides: TGTGCCAGCAGCCAACAAGAGACCCAGTACTTC. Full variable domain (remainder filled in from reference TRBV11-2 and TRBJ2-5): EAGVAQSPRYKIIEKRQSVAFWCNPISGHATLYWYQQILGQGPKLLIQFQNNGVVDDSQLPKDRFSAERLKGVDSTLKIQPAKLEDSAVYLCASSQQETQYFGPGTRLLVL.

This clone appeared once. The chain couples TRBV5-1 to TRBJ1-2; 9 bases are a match to TRBD1. The CDR3 sequence is 15 residues long. The V and J ends lost 1 base and 5 bases, in that order; junction bases with no gene match: 6. The V gene's germline CDR1 is SGHRS and CDR2 YFSETQ. The CDR3 DNA is TGCGCCAGCAGCTTGAACTCGGGACAGGGATATGGCTACACCTTC. This gives the protein CASSLNSGQGYGYTF.

This clone was recorded only once. The CDR3 is CASSVEPGTSTGELFF. The DNA for the CDR3 is TGTGCCAGCAGCGTAGAGCCCGGGACAAGCACCGGGGAGCTGTTTTTT. V usage is TRBV9 and J usage is TRBJ2-2; D possibly corresponds to TRBD1 (6 bases). CDR3 size: 16 residues. V lost 0 bases and J lost 4, with 13 bases in between. CDR1 and CDR2 from the germline V gene are SGDLS and YYNGEE.

CDR3 DNA sequence: TGCGCCAGCAGCTTGGAAGGTGGTGGCTACACCTTC. Protein: CASSLEGGGYTF. The rearrangement joins TRBV5-1 to TRBJ1-2; no firm D call. Trimming left V 0 bases short and J 7 bases short, with 7 bases between. The CDR3 extends over 12 amino acids. The germline V gene has CDR1 SGHRS and CDR2 YFSETQ.

The chain is built from TRBV6-6 and TRBJ1-4, with no clear D. Germline CDR1 MNHNY, CDR2 SVGAGI (reference sequence). Trimming took 6 bases from V and 14 from J, leaving 16 bases between them. This CDR3 spans 12 amino acids. The CDR3 reads CASSTDPGFLFF. The CDR3 bases are TGTGCCAGCAGCACCGATCCGGGCTTCCTGTTTTTT.

The chain joins TRBV19 to TRBJ2-7; 8 bases are shared with TRBD2. From germline, CDR1 is LNHDA and CDR2 SQIVND (reference sequence). V shed 6 bases and J 2 bases; nucleotides not matched to a gene: 12. This CDR3 region has 16 residues. The CDR3, as DNA: TGTGCCAGTAGCCCGGGACTAGTTAAGGGTACCTACGAGCAGTACTTC. The encoded protein is CASSPGLVKGTYEQYF. Full variable domain (outside the CDR3, taken from reference TRBV19 and TRBJ2-7): DGGITQSPKYLFRKEGQNVTLSCEQNLNHDAMYWYRQDPGQGLRLIYYSQIVNDFQKGDIAEGYSVSREKKESFPLTVTSAQKNPTAFYLCASSPGLVKGTYEQYFGPGTRLTVT.

The chain employs TRBV6-4 and TRBJ1-3; no clear D gene. CDR1 is MRHNA, CDR2 SNTAGT, per germline. There are 15 residues in the CDR3. The V gene lost 5 bases and the J gene lost 5 bases, with 16 bases spanning the gap. CDR3 residues: CASSSRGASRNTIYF. The CDR3 nucleotides read TGTGCCAGCAGTTCCCGGGGAGCAAGTCGAAACACCATATATTTT.

This clone was seen a few times. The chain recombines TRBV7-9 with TRBJ1-6, with D unresolved. This CDR3 comprises 12 residues. From germline, CDR1 is SEHNR and CDR2 FQNEAQ (reference sequence). The V end was cut by 3 bases, the J end by 12 bases, with 9 bases between. The CDR3 is CASSLIGRPLHF. DNA for the CDR3: TGTGCCAGCAGCTTGATTGGAAGACCCCTCCACTTT.

This clone occurred once. This chain uses TRBV7-2 with TRBJ1-2; the match to TRBD1 covers 8 bases. Germline V gene lookup returns CDR1 SGHTA and CDR2 FQGNSA. The V gene end was trimmed by 5 bases and the J gene end by 3 bases; junction bases not matched to a gene: 5. The CDR3 loop spans 14 amino acids. This CDR3 reads CASSLTGQDYGYTF. The CDR3 DNA is TGTGCCAGCAGCCTTACGGGACAGGACTATGGCTACACCTTC.

The chain links TRBV15 to TRBJ2-5; D remains ambiguous. The germline gives CDR1 LNHNV, CDR2 YYDKDF (reference sequence). The CDR3 has 16 residues. Trimming removed 1 base at V and 1 base at J, with 13 bases between. CDR3 sequence reads: CATSRGGRWSQETQYF. As DNA, the CDR3 is TGTGCCACCAGCAGAGGTGGACGATGGTCCCAAGAGACCCAGTACTTC.

This chain joins TRBV6-5 and TRBJ1-2, with D possibly matching TRBD1 (6 bases). Germline-derived CDR1 and CDR2 are MNHEY and SVGAGI. This CDR3 is built from 15 residues. Trimming pared 0 bases from V and 7 bases from J, leaving 15 bases between. The CDR3 here is CASSYSPGAPRGYTF. The CDR3 nucleotides are TGTGCCAGCAGTTACTCGCCAGGGGCGCCCCGTGGCTACACCTTC.

The chain joins TRBV7-9 to TRBJ2-7; TRBD1 might be the D (6 bases). This CDR3 has 14 residues. The V gene lost 1 base and the J gene lost 3 bases, with 10 bases spanning the gap. CDR1 and CDR2 from the germline V gene are SEHNR and FQNEAQ (reference sequence). CDR3 DNA sequence: TGTGCCAGCAGCTTAGGACAGGCATTCTACGAGCAGTACTTC. It is translated as CASSLGQAFYEQYF.

In its sample, this clone was seen once. This chain joins TRBV7-6 and TRBJ1-1; possibly TRBD1 for D (6 bases). The CDR3 length is 13 residues. V dropped 6 bases and J dropped 5 bases, with 13 bases sitting between them. CDR1 SGHVS and CDR2 FNYEAQ come from the germline V gene. The CDR3 here is CASSTNQGTEAFF. As DNA, the CDR3 is TGTGCCAGCAGTACCAATCAGGGGACTGAAGCTTTCTTT.

The rearrangement uses TRBV7-9 and TRBJ2-7; 8 bases align to TRBD2. CDR1 SEHNR and CDR2 FQNEAQ come from the germline V gene (reference sequence). CDR3 length: 14 residues. The V and J ends lost 3 bases and 9 bases, in that order; junction bases with no gene match: 10. CDR3 sequence: CASSFTSGNEAQYF. The CDR3 region has the DNA TGTGCCAGCAGCTTCACTAGCGGTAACGAGGCGCAGTACTTC.